This passage covers 2 T cell receptor beta chains from one sample sequenced in a study of blood T cells in healthy people across ages. PCR was performed a second time for about 6 to 12 cycles using a sample-barcoded 5' primer and a J-beta primer mix. TCRdb re-derived calls from the 5' RACE reads in MiXCR, one entry per CDR3 protein. The data contain about 780,000 distinct CDR3 sequences, 35% to 50% of them singletons. Sequencing was performed on blood. These receptors were obtained from a man older than 75 in good health.

This clonotype has only a few counts. The rearrangement joins TRBV2 to TRBJ2-3; D may be TRBD1 (6 bases). The CDR3 is 14 residues long. Germline V lookup: CDR1 SNHLY, CDR2 FYNNEI. V was cut by 5 bases and J by 5 bases, with 14 bases left in between. The CDR3 reads CASSLGALRDTQYF. CDR3 coding DNA: TGTGCCAGCAGTCTGGGGGCTTTGAGAGATACGCAGTATTTT.

This clonotype was observed a few times. The V call is TRBV20-1, the J call TRBJ2-1; 7 positions match TRBD2. The length of the CDR3 is 16 residues. The V segment lost 3 bases and the J segment 6 bases; nucleotides outside the gene matches: 14. Per the germline V gene, CDR1 is DFQATT and CDR2 is SNEGSKA (reference sequence). DNA of the CDR3: TGCAGTGCTAGTGTTTTGAAGGGCGGGAGTGGCAATGAGCAGTTCTTC. It encodes CSASVLKGGSGNEQFF.